This TCR beta chain was recovered during a study of T cell responses to AZD1222 COVID-19 vaccine. The study's findings and limits: CD4 TCRs linked to vaccination spanned spike, dominating at 160-218 and 743-854. Only 5 to 7 AZD1222 recipients tested seropositive at baseline.

The CDR3 spans 13 residues. Per germline, CDR1 LNHDA and CDR2 SQIVND (reference sequence). V lost 3 bases, J lost 6 bases, and 10 bases lay in between. The method was immunoSEQ multiplex PCR; TCRdb's version includes in-frame clones alone and lacks a portion of them. The sample contains some 120,000 clones, 90% of which appear only once. Notes on this clone: Its matching antigen is unknown.

The specimen was peripheral blood, collected on day 0 of MenACWY control vaccination. This TCR was recovered from an adult in good health. The rearrangement uses TRBV19 and TRBJ2-3; weak D call: TRBD2 (5 bases). The CDR3 DNA is TGTGCCAGTAGTATTTGGAGGTCCGATACGCAGTATTTT. Translating it yields CASSIWRSDTQYF.